This TCR beta chain stems from a study of metastatic and nonmetastatic thyroid tumors. TCRdb reassembled clones from the PCR reads with MiXCR. The sample lists 46,000 or so clones, 15% to 20% occurring once. This clone was recorded a few times. Trimming removed 0 bases from V and 0 bases from J, with 12 bases in between. Germline V gene lookup returns CDR1 MGHRA and CDR2 YSYEKL. The CDR3 covers 17 residues. Patients were all untreated before their thyroid surgery. The sequence was obtained from a female donor with papillary thyroid cancer or a benign thyroid nodule (not recorded which). Some clones in this sample may be carry-over from other donors' samples. The specimen sequenced was blood. The chain links TRBV4-1 to TRBJ1-3, with D perhaps matching TRBD1 (5 bases). DNA of the CDR3: TGCGCCAGCAGCCAAGATCCCGGCAGGGACTCTGGAAACACCATATATTTT. Protein: CASSQDPGRDSGNTIYF.